The 20 T cell receptor beta chains below were found in one sample sequenced in a study of cytomegalovirus exposure and HLA in healthy donors. Use of 60 Vbeta and 13 Jbeta primers characterized the PCR. Sequenced by immunoSEQ multiplex PCR; TCRdb stores in-frame clones only, minus some. The sample gives some 180,000 clones, roughly three quarters of which show up once; over 2% is in the top ten. Sequences were obtained from PBMCs. The receptors derive from a young woman in good health and CMV-seropositive.

The CDR3 is CASSRQQGAGYEQYF. DNA of the CDR3: TGTGCCAGCAGCCGACAACAGGGGGCGGGCTACGAGCAGTACTTC. This rearrangement joins TRBV7-2 to TRBJ2-7, with 9 bases fitting TRBD1. The CDR3 spans 15 residues. Per the germline V gene, CDR1 is SGHTA and CDR2 is FQGNSA. V shed 5 bases and J 3 bases; nucleotides not matched to a gene: 8.

The genes are TRBV9 and TRBJ2-1, with D tentatively TRBD1 (6 bases). Germline V CDR1 and CDR2: SGDLS, YYNGEE. The V and J ends lost 0 bases and 8 bases respectively, with 12 bases between them. The CDR3 consists of 14 residues. The CDR3 sequence: CASSVGGQGYEQFF. DNA of the CDR3: TGTGCCAGCAGCGTAGGTGGGCAGGGGTATGAGCAGTTCTTC.

This chain connects TRBV9 to TRBJ1-2; 7 bases are a match to TRBD1. Looked up from germline, CDR1 is SGDLS and CDR2 is YYNGEE. Trimming cost V 0 bases and J 6 bases; bases outside gene matches: 14. The CDR3 consists of 17 residues. The CDR3 sequence: CASSVEGGTGEDHGYTF. The CDR3, as DNA: TGTGCCAGCAGCGTAGAAGGTGGTACAGGGGAAGATCATGGCTACACCTTC.

This clone came up a few times. The chain employs TRBV28 and TRBJ2-1, with 7 bases aligning to TRBD1. V was clipped by 5 bases and J by 5 bases; unmatched bases: 3. The CDR3 length is 13 residues. Germline CDR1 is MDHEN and CDR2 is SYDVKM. CDR3 residues: CASSGGQHNEQFF. CDR3 DNA sequence: TGTGCCAGCAGTGGGGGACAGCACAATGAGCAGTTCTTC.

The genes are TRBV7-2 and TRBJ1-2, with D maybe TRBD1 (5 bases). V lost 5 bases and J 1 base, leaving 14 bases between the germline ends. Germline values: CDR1 SGHTA, CDR2 FQGNSA. The CDR3 spans 15 residues. CDR3 sequence (DNA): TGTGCCAGCAGCCCCGACAGCGGGAATAACTATGGCTACACCTTC. Translating it yields CASSPDSGNNYGYTF.

The chain is built from TRBV7-2 and TRBJ2-1, with D tentatively TRBD2 (6 bases). Germline CDR1 and CDR2: SGHTA and FQGNSA. V was clipped by 5 bases and J by 2 bases, with 13 bases between them. This CDR3 comprises 15 residues. The CDR3 protein is CASSLAAGPYNEQFF. The CDR3 nucleotides read TGTGCCAGCAGCCTGGCAGCGGGCCCCTACAATGAGCAGTTCTTC.

The chain employs TRBV28 and TRBJ1-2, with 8 bases lining up with TRBD1. Trimming took 4 bases from V and 12 from J; bases not matched to a gene: 10. Germline CDR1 reads MDHEN; CDR2 reads SYDVKM. The length of the CDR3 is 13 residues. The chain's CDR3 is CASSSRSTGVDTF. CDR3 nucleotide sequence: TGTGCCAGCAGTTCTCGCTCGACAGGGGTCGACACCTTC.

This clone was observed a single time. This chain uses TRBV6-4 with TRBJ2-1, with 10 bases aligning to TRBD1. The CDR3 has 14 amino acids. The germline V gene has CDR1 MRHNA and CDR2 SNTAGT. Germline trimming cut 5 bases from V and 10 bases from J; bases unmatched to any gene: 8. The CDR3 protein is CASSMTGGVGEQFF. The CDR3 bases are TGTGCCAGCAGTATGACAGGGGGCGTAGGGGAGCAGTTCTTC.

The chain carries TRBV2 and TRBJ2-1; TRBD1 aligns across 7 bases. Trimming took 11 bases from V and 1 from J; bases not matched to a gene: 8. Germline values: CDR1 SNHLY, CDR2 FYNNEI. The CDR3 has 14 residues. CDR3 region: CAGTTQGSYNEQFF. The CDR3 DNA sequence: TGTGCCGGCACAACACAGGGGTCCTACAATGAGCAGTTCTTC.

V usage is TRBV7-3 and J usage is TRBJ2-1, with TRBD2 matching 8 bases. The CDR3 loop spans 15 amino acids. Germline CDR1 SGHTA, CDR2 FQGTGA. The V and J ends lost 5 bases and 4 bases, in that order; junction bases with no gene match: 7. DNA of the CDR3: TGTGCCAGCAGCACCGGCAGCGGGGGTTACAATGAGCAGTTCTTC. Protein sequence: CASSTGSGGYNEQFF.

The CDR3 nucleotides read TGTGCCAGCAGCTTCCCTAGCGGGGGAATATACGAGCAGTACTTC. Its translation is CASSFPSGGIYEQYF. The chain combines TRBV11-2 with TRBJ2-7; 10 bases match TRBD2. The CDR3 runs 15 residues. Per germline, CDR1 SGHAT and CDR2 FQNNGV. After removal of 3 bases from V and 4 bases from J, the junction contained 6 bases not matched to a gene.

The rearrangement links TRBV7-6 to TRBJ2-2; 11 positions agree with TRBD1. Germline V gene data show CDR1 as SGHVS and CDR2 as FNYEAQ. This CDR3 spans 18 amino acids. V gave up 3 bases and J gave up 6 bases; unmatched junction bases: 12. CDR3 protein: CASSFTGGTGQGAGELFF. The CDR3 DNA sequence: TGTGCCAGCAGCTTCACTGGAGGAACGGGACAGGGGGCCGGGGAGCTGTTTTTT.

This clone showed up just a few times. This rearrangement joins TRBV7-3 to TRBJ1-6, with no clear D. The CDR3 has 14 amino acids. Trimming took 2 bases from V and 11 from J, leaving 13 bases between them. Germline lookup yields CDR1 SGHTA and CDR2 FQGTGA. CDR3 sequence: CASSLPRANTPLHF. CDR3 nucleotide sequence: TGTGCCAGCAGCTTACCCCGCGCCAATACACCCCTCCACTTT.

V gene TRBV7-9 combines with J gene TRBJ2-5, with unresolved D. The J call could be wrong; TRBJ2-7 is a better fit for the DNA end. The CDR3 is 12 amino acids. The germline CDR1 and CDR2 sequences are SEHNR and FQNEAQ (reference sequence). The CDR3 DNA sequence: TGTGCCAGCAGCGCCGGAGACGGCGAGCAGTACTTC. Its protein is CASSAGDGEQYF.

This sequence joins TRBV28 and TRBJ1-5; D is unclear. This CDR3 comprises 15 residues. Germline V CDR1 and CDR2: MDHEN, SYDVKM. Deletions cut 9 bases from V and 7 bases from J, with 22 bases between. This CDR3 is CARLNWAGNLQPQHF. In DNA, the CDR3 is TGTGCCAGATTAAATTGGGCGGGCAATCTACAGCCCCAGCATTTT.

This chain connects TRBV6-5 to TRBJ2-2; possible D gene TRBD1, 6 bases. CDR3 length equals 14 residues. The ends were cut back, 6 bases at V and 1 base at J, with 9 bases in the middle. Germline CDR1 reads MNHEY; CDR2 reads SVGAGI. CDR3 amino acids: CASRGQMNTGELFF. CDR3 nucleotide sequence: TGTGCCAGCAGGGGACAAATGAACACCGGGGAGCTGTTTTTT.

This clone has just a few counts. The chain recombines TRBV28 with TRBJ2-3; a possible D gene is TRBD1 (5 bases). The CDR3 is 16 residues long. The ends were cut back, 7 bases at V and 2 bases at J, with 19 bases in the middle. Per the germline V gene, CDR1 is MDHEN and CDR2 is SYDVKM. CDR3 sequence: CASNLRRGAPTDTQYF. CDR3 bases: TGTGCCAGCAACCTTAGAAGGGGCGCCCCCACAGATACGCAGTATTTT.

This chain links TRBV4-2 with TRBJ1-4; the match to TRBD1 covers 9 bases. The CDR3 contains 16 residues. In germline, CDR1 is LGHNA, CDR2 YNFKEQ. V gave up 3 bases and J gave up 8 bases; unmatched junction bases: 10. The CDR3 DNA reads as TGTGCCAGCAGCCAGAGGCCGGGACAGGGTGGGGAAAAACTGTTTTTT. This translates into CASSQRPGQGGEKLFF.

The J gene is TRBJ2-2, the V gene TRBV5-1; 7 bases fit TRBD2. This CDR3 comprises 15 residues. Per the germline V gene, CDR1 is SGHRS and CDR2 is YFSETQ. J lost 1 base, V lost 7 bases, and 7 bases had no gene match. Written as DNA, the CDR3 is TGCGCCAGCCACTCGGGGGGAGTGAACACCGGGGAGCTGTTTTTT. Protein: CASHSGGVNTGELFF.

V gene TRBV4-1 combines with J gene TRBJ2-2; 9 bases fit TRBD1. The CDR3 spans 16 residues. Germline V gives CDR1 MGHRA, CDR2 YSYEKL. With 4 bases clipped from V and 3 bases from J, the junction kept 6 bases outside the gene matches. Here the CDR3 DNA reads TGCGCCAGCAGCCTTCCGGACAGGGGTGACACCGGGGAGCTGTTTTTT. Its protein is CASSLPDRGDTGELFF.